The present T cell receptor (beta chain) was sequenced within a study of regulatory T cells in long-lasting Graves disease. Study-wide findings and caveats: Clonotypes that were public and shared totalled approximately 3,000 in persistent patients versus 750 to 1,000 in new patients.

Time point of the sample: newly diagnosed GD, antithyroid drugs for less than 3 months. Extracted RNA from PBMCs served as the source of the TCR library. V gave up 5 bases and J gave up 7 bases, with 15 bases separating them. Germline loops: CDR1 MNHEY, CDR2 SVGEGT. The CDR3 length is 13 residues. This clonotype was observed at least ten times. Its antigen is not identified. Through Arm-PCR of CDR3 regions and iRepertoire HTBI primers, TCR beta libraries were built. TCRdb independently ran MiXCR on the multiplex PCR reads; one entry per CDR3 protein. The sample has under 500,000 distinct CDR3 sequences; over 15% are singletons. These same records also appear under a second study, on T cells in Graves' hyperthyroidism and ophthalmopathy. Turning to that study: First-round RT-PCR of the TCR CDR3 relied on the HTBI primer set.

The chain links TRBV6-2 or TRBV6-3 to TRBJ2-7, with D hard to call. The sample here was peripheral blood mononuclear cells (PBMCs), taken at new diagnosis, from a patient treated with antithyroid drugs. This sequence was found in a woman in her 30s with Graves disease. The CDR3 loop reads CASSEASVGEQYF. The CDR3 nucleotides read TGTGCCAGCAGTGAAGCCTCTGTTGGGGAGCAGTACTTC.